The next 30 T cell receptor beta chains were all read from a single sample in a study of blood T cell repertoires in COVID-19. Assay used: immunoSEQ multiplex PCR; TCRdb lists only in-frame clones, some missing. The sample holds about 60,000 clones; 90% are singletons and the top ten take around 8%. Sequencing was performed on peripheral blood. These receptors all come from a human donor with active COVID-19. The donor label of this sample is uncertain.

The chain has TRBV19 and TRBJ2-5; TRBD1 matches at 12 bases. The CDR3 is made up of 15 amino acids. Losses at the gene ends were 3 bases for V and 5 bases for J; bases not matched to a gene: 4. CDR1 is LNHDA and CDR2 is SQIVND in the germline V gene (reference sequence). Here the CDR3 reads CASSMGTGGAETQYF. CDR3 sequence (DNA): TGTGCCAGTAGTATGGGGACAGGGGGCGCGGAGACCCAGTACTTC.

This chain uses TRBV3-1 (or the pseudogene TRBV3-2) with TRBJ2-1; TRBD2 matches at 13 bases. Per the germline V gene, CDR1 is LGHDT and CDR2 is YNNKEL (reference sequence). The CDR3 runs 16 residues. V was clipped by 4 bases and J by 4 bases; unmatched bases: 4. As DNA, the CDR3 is TGTGCCAGCAGCCCAGGACTAGCGGGGGCGTACAATGAGCAGTTCTTC. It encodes CASSPGLAGAYNEQFF.

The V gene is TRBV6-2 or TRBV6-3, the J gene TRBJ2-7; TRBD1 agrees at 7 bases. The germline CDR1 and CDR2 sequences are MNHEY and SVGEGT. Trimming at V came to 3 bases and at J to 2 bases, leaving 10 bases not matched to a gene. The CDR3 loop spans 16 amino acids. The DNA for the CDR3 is TGTGCCAGCAGTTATCAGTGGGACAGTTTTACCTACGAGCAGTACTTC. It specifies CASSYQWDSFTYEQYF.

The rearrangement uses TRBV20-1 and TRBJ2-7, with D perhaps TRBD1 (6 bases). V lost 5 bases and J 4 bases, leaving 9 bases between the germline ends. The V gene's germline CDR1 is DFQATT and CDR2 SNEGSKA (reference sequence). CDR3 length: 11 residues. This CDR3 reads CSAGRGYEQYF. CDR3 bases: TGCAGTGCTGGCAGGGGTTACGAGCAGTACTTC.

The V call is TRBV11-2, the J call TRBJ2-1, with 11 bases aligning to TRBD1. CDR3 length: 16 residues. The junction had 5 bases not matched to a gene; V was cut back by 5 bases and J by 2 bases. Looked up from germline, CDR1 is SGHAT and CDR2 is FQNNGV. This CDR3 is CASSRGTGGTYNEQFF. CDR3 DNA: TGTGCCAGCAGCCGAGGGACAGGGGGTACCTACAATGAGCAGTTCTTC. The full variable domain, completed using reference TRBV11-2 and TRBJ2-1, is EAGVAQSPRYKIIEKRQSVAFWCNPISGHATLYWYQQILGQGPKLLIQFQNNGVVDDSQLPKDRFSAERLKGVDSTLKIQPAKLEDSAVYLCASSRGTGGTYNEQFFGPGTRLTVL.

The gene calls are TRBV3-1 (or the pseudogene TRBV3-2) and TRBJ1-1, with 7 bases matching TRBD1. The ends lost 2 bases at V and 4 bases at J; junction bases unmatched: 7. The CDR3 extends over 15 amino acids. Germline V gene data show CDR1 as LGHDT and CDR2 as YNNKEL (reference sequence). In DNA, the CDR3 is TGTGCCAGCAGCCAACCCCGGTCAGGGGGCACTGAAGCTTTCTTT. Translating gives CASSQPRSGGTEAFF.

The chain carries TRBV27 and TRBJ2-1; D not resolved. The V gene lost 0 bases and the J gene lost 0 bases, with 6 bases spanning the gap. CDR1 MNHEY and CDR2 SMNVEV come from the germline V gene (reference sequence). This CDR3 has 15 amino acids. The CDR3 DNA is TGTGCCAGCAGTTTATCCCCGAGCTCCTACAATGAGCAGTTCTTC. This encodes CASSLSPSSYNEQFF.

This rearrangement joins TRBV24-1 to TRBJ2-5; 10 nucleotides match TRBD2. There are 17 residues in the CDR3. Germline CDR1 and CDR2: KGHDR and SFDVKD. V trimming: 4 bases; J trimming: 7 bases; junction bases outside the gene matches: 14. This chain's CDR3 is CATSDRWELAGVPTQYF. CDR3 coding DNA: TGTGCCACCAGTGACCGATGGGAGCTAGCGGGAGTTCCGACCCAGTACTTC.

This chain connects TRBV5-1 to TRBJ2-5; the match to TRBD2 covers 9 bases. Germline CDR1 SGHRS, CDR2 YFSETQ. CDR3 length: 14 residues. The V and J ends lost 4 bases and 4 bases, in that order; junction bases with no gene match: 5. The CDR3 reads CASSVSGSTETQYF. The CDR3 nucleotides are TGCGCCAGCAGCGTTAGCGGGAGCACAGAGACCCAGTACTTC.

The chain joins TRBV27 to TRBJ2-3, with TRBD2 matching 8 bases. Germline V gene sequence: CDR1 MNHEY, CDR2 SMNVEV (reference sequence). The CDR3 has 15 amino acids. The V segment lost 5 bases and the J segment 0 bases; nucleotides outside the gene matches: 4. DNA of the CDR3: TGTGCCAGCAGTACTAGCGGACAAAGCACAGATACGCAGTATTTT. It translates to CASSTSGQSTDTQYF.

The CDR3 bases are TGTGCCAGCAGCCAAGATTTAGCAGGGGTTGAAAAACTGTTTTTT. This encodes CASSQDLAGVEKLFF. The V gene is TRBV3-1 (or the pseudogene TRBV3-2), the J gene TRBJ1-4; perhaps TRBD1 as D (6 bases). Trimming removed 0 bases from V and 7 bases from J, with 12 bases in between. The CDR3 has 15 residues. Germline V lookup: CDR1 LGHDT, CDR2 YNNKEL (reference sequence).

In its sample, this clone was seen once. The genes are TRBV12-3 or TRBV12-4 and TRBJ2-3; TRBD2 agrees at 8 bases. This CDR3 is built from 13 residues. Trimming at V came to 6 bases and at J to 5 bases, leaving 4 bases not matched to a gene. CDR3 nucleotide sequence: TGTGCCAGCAGACGGGGGGGCCGAGATACGCAGTATTTT. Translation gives CASRRGGRDTQYF.

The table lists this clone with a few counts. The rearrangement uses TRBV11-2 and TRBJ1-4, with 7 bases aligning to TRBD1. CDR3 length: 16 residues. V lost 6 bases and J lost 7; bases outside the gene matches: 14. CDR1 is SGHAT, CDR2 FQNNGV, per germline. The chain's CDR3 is CASRYGGGRESEKLFF. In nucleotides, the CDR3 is TGTGCCAGCAGATACGGAGGGGGCCGGGAGAGTGAAAAACTGTTTTTT.

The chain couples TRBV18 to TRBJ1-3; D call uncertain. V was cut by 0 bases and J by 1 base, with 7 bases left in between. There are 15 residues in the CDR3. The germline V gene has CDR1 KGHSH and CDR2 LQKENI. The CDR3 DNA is TGTGCCAGCTCACCACCCGGGTGGTCTGGAAACACCATATATTTT. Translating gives CASSPPGWSGNTIYF. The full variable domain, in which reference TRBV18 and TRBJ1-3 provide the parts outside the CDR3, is NAGVMQNPRHLVRRRGQEARLRCSPMKGHSHVYWYRQLPEEGLKFMVYLQKENIIDESGMPKERFSAEFPKEGPSILRIQQVVRGDSAAYFCASSPPGWSGNTIYFGEGSWLTVV.

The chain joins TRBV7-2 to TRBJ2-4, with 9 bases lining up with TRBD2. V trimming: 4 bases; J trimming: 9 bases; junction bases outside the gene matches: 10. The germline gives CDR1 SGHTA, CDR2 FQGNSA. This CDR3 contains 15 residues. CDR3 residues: CASSSLAGTYGIQYF. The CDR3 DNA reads TGTGCCAGCAGCTCTCTAGCGGGGACCTATGGCATTCAGTACTTC.

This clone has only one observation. Written as DNA, the CDR3 is TGTGCCAGCAGCCAAGGCCCGTGGCCTGAGGGAACCAAAAACATTCAGTACTTC. Translating it yields CASSQGPWPEGTKNIQYF. The rearrangement links TRBV14 to TRBJ2-4; the D gene is possibly TRBD2 (5 bases). The germline V gene encodes CDR1 SGHDN and CDR2 FVKESK. Deletions cut 1 base from V and 2 bases from J, with 18 bases between. This CDR3 has 18 residues. Drawing the rest from reference TRBV14 and TRBJ2-4, the complete variable domain is EAGVTQFPSHSVIEKGQTVTLRCDPISGHDNLYWYRRVMGKEIKFLLHFVKESKQDESGMPNNRFLAERTGGTYSTLKVQPAELEDSGVYFCASSQGPWPEGTKNIQYFGAGTRLSVL.

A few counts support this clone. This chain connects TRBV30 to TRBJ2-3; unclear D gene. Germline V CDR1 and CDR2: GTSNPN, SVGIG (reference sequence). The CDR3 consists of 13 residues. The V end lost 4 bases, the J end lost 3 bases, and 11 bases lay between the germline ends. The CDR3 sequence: CAWTGLGTDTQYF. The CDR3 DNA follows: TGTGCCTGGACAGGCCTCGGAACAGATACGCAGTATTTT.

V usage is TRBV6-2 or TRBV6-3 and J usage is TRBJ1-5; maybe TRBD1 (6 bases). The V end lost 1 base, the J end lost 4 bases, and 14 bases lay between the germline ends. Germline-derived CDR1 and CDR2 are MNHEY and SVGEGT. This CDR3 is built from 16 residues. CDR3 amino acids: CASSYYQGRVNQPQHF. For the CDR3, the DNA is TGTGCCAGCAGTTACTACCAGGGGAGGGTTAATCAGCCCCAGCATTTT.

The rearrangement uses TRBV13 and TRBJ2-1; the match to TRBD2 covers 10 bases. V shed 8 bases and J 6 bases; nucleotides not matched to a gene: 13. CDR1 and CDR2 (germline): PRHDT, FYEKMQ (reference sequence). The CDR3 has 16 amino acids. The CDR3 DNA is TGTGCCAGCTCTGGGCGAGCGGGGGGGCCGGCCAATGAGCAGTTCTTC. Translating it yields CASSGRAGGPANEQFF.

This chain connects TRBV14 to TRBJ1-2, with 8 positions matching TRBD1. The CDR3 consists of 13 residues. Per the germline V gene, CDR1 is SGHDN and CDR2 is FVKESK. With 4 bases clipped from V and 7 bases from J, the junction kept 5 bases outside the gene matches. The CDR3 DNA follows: TGTGCCAGCAGCCGAGACAGGGGATTTGGCTACACCTTC. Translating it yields CASSRDRGFGYTF. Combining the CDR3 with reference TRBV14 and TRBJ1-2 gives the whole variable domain EAGVTQFPSHSVIEKGQTVTLRCDPISGHDNLYWYRRVMGKEIKFLLHFVKESKQDESGMPNNRFLAERTGGTYSTLKVQPAELEDSGVYFCASSRDRGFGYTFGSGTRLTVV.

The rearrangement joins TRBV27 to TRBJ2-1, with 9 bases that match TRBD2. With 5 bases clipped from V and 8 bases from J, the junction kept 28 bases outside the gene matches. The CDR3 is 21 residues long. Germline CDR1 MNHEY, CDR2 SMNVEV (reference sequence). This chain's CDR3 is CASSTYRQGRAGGHILDEQFF. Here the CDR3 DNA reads TGTGCCAGCAGTACCTACCGACAGGGTCGGGCGGGAGGGCACATCTTGGATGAGCAGTTCTTC.

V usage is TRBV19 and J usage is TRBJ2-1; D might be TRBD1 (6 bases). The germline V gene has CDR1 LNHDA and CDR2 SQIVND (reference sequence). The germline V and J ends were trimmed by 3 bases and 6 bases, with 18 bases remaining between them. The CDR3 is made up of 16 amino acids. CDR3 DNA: TGTGCCAGTAGTATTGGCCTAGGGCCAGGGGTCAATGAGCAGTTCTTC. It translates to CASSIGLGPGVNEQFF.

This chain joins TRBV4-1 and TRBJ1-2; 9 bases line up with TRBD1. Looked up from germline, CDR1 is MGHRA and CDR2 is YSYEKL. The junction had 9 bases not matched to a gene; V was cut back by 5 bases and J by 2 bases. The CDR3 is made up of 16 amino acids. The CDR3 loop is CASSFLTGGANYGYTF. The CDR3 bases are TGCGCCAGCAGCTTTCTTACAGGGGGCGCGAACTATGGCTACACCTTC.

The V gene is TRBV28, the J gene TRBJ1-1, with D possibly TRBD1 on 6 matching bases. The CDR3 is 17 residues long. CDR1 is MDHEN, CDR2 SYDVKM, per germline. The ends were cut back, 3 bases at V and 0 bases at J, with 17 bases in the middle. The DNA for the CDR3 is TGTGCCAGCAGTTTTGCGACAGGTAGTAATATGAACACTGAAGCTTTCTTT. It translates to CASSFATGSNMNTEAFF.

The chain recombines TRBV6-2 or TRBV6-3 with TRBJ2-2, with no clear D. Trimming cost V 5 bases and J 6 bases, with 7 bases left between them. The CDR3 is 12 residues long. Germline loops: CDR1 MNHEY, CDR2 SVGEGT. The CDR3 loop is CASSRTAGELFF. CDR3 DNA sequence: TGTGCCAGCAGTAGAACTGCCGGGGAGCTGTTTTTT.

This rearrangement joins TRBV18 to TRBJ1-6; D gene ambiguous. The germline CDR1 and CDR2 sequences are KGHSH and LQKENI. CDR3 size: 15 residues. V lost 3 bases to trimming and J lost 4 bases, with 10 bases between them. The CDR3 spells CASSPAVIYNSPLHF. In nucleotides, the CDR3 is TGTGCCAGCTCACCGGCAGTTATATATAATTCACCCCTCCACTTT.

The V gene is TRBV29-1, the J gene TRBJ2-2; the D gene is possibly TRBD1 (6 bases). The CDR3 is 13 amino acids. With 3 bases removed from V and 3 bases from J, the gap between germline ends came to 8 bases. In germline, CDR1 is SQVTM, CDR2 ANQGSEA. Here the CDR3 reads CSVDRTDTGELFF. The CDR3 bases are TGCAGCGTTGACAGGACAGACACCGGGGAGCTGTTTTTT.

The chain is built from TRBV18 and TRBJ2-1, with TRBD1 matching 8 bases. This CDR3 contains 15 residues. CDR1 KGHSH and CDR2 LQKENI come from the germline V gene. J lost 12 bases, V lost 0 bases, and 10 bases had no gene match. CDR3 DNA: TGTGCCAGCTCACCACCGATGGGACAGGTTGGCGGGCAGTTCTTC. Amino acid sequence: CASSPPMGQVGGQFF.

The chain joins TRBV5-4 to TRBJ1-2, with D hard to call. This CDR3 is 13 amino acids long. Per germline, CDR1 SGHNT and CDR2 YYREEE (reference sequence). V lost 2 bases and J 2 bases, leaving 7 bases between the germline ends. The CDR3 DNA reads TGTGCCAGCAGCTTAACAACGAACTATGGCTACACCTTC. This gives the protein CASSLTTNYGYTF.

CDR3: CSVSHEQFF. CDR3 DNA sequence: TGCAGTGTAAGCCATGAGCAGTTCTTC. The rearrangement links TRBV29-1 to TRBJ2-1; D unclear. Germline CDR1 is SQVTM and CDR2 is ANQGSEA. CDR3 length equals 9 residues.